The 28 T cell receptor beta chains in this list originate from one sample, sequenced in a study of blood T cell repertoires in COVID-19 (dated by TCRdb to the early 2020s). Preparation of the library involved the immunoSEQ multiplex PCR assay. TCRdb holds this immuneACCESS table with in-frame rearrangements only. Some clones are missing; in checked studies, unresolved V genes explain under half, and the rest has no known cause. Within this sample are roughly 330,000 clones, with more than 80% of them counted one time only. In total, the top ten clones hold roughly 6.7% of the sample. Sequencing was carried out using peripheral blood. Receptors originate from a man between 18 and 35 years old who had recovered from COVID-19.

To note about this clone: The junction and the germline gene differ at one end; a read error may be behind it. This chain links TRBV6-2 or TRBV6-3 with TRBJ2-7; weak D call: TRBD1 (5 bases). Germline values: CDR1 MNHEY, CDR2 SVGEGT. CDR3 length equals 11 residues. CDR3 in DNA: TGTGCCAGCAGTTTCCAGGGCGCAAAAGCCTTC. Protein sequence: CASSFQGAKAF.

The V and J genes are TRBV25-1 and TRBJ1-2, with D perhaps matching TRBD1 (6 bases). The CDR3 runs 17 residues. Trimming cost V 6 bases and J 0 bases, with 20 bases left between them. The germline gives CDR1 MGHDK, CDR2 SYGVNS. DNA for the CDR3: TGTGCCAGCAGCGTAACCCTAGGGACATCCGCTAACTATGGCTACACCTTC. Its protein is CASSVTLGTSANYGYTF.

The CDR3 reads CASSSPLRSYEQYF. CDR3 in DNA: TGTGCCAGCAGCTCCCCGTTACGGAGTTACGAGCAGTACTTC. The chain couples TRBV7-2 to TRBJ2-7, with no clear D. The CDR3 consists of 14 residues. Germline V CDR1 and CDR2: SGHTA, FQGNSA. V shed 4 bases and J shed 4 bases, with 14 bases lying between them.

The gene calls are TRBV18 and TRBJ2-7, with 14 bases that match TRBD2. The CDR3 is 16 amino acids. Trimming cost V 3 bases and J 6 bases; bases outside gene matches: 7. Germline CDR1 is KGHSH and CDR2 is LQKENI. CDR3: CASSPGLAGAQSEQYF. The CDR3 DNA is TGTGCCAGCTCACCGGGACTAGCGGGGGCCCAATCCGAGCAGTACTTC.

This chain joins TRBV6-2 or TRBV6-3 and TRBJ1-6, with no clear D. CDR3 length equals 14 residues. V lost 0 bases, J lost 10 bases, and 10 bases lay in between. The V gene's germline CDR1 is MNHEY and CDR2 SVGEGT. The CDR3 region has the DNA TGTGCCAGCAGTTACTCCCCGTTCGGGTCACCCCTCCACTTT. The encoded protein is CASSYSPFGSPLHF.

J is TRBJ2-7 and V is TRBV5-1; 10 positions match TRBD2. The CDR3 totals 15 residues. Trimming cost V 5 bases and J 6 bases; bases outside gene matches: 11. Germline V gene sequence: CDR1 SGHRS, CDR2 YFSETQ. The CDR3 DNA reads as TGCGCCAGCAGACCCCTAGCGGGAGAGTCAGGCGAGCAGTACTTC. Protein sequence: CASRPLAGESGEQYF.

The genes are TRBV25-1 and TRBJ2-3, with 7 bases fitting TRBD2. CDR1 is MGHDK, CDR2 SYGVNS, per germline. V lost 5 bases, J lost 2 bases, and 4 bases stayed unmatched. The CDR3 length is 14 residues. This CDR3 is CASSSAGLTDTQYF. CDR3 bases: TGTGCCAGCAGTTCAGCGGGACTCACAGATACGCAGTATTTT. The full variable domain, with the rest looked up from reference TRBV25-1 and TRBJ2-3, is EADIYQTPRYLVIGTGKKITLECSQTMGHDKMYWYQQDPGMELHLIHYSYGVNSTEKGDLSSESTVSRIRTEHFPLTLESARPSHTSQYLCASSSAGLTDTQYFGPGTRLTVL.

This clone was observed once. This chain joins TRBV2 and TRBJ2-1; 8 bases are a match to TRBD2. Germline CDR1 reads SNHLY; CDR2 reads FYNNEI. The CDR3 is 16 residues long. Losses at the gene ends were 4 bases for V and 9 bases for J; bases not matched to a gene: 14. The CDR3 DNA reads TGTGCCAGCAGTGTGGGCGGGAGCGGGAGTACTGGTGAGCAGTTCTTC. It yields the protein CASSVGGSGSTGEQFF.

The CDR3, as DNA: TGTGCCACCAGTGATACGGGTAGCTCCTACAATGAGCAGTTCTTC. It yields the protein CATSDTGSSYNEQFF. The rearrangement uses TRBV24-1 and TRBJ2-1; D unresolved. The length of the CDR3 is 15 residues. Germline loops: CDR1 KGHDR, CDR2 SFDVKD. The ends were cut back, 3 bases at V and 0 bases at J, with 8 bases in the middle.

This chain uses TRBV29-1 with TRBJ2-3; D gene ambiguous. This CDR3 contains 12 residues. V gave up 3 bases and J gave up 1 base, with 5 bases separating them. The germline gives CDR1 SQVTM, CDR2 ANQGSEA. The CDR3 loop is CSVDGRTDTQYF. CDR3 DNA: TGCAGCGTTGATGGGCGCACAGATACGCAGTATTTT.

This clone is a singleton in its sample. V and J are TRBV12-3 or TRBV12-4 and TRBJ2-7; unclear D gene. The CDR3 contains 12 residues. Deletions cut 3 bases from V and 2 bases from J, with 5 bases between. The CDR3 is CASSFYTYEQYF. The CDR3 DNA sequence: TGTGCCAGCAGTTTTTATACCTACGAGCAGTACTTC.

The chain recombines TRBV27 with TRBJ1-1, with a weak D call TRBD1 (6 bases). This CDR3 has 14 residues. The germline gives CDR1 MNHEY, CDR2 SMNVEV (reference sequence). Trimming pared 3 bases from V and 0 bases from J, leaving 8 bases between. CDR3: CASSFQGLNTEAFF. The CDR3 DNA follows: TGTGCCAGCAGTTTCCAGGGGCTGAACACTGAAGCTTTCTTT.

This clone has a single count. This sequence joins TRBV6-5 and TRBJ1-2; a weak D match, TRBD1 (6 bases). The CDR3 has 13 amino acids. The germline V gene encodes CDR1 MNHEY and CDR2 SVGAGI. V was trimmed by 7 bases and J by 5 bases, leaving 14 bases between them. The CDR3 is CASTQLGQYGYTF. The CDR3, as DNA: TGTGCCAGCACCCAACTCGGACAGTATGGCTACACCTTC.

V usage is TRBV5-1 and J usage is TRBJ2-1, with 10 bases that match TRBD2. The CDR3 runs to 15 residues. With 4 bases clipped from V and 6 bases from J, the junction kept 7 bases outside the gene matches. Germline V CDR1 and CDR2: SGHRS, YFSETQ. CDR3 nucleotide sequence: TGCGCCAGCAGCGACTCTAGCGGGGGATTCAATGAGCAGTTCTTC. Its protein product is CASSDSSGGFNEQFF.

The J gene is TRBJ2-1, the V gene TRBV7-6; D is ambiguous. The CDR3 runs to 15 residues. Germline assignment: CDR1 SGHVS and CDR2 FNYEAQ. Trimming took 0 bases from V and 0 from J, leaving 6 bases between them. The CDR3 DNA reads TGTGCCAGCAGCTTAGCGCACAGCTCCTACAATGAGCAGTTCTTC. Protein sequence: CASSLAHSSYNEQFF.

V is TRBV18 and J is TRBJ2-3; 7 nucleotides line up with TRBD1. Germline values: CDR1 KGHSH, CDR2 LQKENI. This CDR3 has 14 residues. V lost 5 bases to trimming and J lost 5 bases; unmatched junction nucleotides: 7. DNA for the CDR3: TGTGCCAGCTCAGCCACAGGGGTGGGAGATACGCAGTATTTT. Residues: CASSATGVGDTQYF.

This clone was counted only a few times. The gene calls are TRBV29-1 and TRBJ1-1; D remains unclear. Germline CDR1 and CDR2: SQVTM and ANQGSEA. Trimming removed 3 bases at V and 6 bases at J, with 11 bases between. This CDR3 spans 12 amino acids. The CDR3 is CSVDNRRAEAFF. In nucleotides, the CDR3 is TGCAGCGTTGATAACAGACGTGCTGAAGCTTTCTTT. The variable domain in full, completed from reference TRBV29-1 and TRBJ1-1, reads SAVISQKPSRDICQRGTSLTIQCQVDSQVTMMFWYRQQPGQSLTLIATANQGSEATYESGFVIDKFPISRPNLTFSTLTVSNMSPEDSSIYLCSVDNRRAEAFFGQGTRLTVV.

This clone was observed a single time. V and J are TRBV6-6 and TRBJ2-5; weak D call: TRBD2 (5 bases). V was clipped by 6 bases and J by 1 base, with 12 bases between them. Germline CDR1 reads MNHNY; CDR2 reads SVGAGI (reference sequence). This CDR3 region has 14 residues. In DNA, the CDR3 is TGTGCCAGCAGCCTCTCCCTAGCCCAAGAGACCCAGTACTTC. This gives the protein CASSLSLAQETQYF.

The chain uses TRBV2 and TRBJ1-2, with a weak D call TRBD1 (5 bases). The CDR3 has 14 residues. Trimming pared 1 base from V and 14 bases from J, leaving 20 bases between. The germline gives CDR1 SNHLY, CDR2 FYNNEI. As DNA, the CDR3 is TGTGCCAGCAGTGAAGAGGGGACTACTCGGTCTCGGACCTTC. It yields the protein CASSEEGTTRSRTF.

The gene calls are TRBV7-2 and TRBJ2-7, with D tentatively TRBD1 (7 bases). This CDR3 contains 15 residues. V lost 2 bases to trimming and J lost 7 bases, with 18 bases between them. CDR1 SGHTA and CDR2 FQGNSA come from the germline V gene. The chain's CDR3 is CASSLFRQGEVEQYF. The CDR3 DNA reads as TGTGCCAGCAGCTTATTTCGGCAGGGGGAGGTTGAGCAGTACTTC.

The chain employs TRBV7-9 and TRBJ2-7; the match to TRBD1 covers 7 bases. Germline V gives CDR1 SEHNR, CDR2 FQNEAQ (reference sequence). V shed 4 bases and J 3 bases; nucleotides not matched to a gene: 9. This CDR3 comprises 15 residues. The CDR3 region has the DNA TGTGCCAGCAGCTCCCGGGACAGAATAAGCTACGAGCAGTACTTC. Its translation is CASSSRDRISYEQYF.

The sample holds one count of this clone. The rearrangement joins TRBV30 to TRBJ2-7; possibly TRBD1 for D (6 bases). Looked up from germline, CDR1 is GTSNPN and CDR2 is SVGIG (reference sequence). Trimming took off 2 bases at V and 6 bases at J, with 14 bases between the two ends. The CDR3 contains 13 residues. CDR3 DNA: TGTGCCTGGAGTCCCCCAGGGGTGGCCGAGCAGTACTTC. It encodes CAWSPPGVAEQYF.

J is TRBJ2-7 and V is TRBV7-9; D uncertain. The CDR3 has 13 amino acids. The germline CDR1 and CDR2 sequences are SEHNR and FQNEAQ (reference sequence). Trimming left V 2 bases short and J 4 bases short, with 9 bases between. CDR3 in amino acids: CASSLIQNYEQYF. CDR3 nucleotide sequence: TGTGCCAGCAGCTTAATTCAGAATTACGAGCAGTACTTC.

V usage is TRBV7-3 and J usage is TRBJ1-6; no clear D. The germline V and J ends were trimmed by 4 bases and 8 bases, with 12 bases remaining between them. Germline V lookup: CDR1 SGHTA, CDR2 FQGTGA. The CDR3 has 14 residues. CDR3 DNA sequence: TGTGCCAGCAGCTCTCGCGGCCGGGATTCACCCCTCCACTTT. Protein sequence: CASSSRGRDSPLHF.

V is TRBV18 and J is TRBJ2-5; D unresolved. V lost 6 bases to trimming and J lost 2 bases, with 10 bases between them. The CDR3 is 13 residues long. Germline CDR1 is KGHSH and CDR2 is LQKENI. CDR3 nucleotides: TGTGCCAGCTCGGCCATACAACAAGAGACCCAGTACTTC. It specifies CASSAIQQETQYF.

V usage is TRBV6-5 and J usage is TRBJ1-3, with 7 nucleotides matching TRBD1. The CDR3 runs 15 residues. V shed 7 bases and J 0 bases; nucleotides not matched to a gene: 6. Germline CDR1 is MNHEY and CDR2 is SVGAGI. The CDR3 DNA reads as TGTGCCAGCAAACGGGACAGCTACTCTGGAAACACCATATATTTT. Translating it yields CASKRDSYSGNTIYF.

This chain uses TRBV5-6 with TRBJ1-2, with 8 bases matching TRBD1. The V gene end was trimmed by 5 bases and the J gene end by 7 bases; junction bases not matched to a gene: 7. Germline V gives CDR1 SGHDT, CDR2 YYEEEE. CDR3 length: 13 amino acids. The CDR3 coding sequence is TGTGCCAGCAGATCCCAGGGGGCGGGTGGCTACACCTTC. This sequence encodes CASRSQGAGGYTF.

CDR3 in amino acids: CASSPPPGYTGELFF. The CDR3 nucleotides are TGTGCCAGCAGCCCCCCCCCGGGGTACACCGGGGAGCTGTTTTTT. The rearrangement joins TRBV7-2 to TRBJ2-2, with TRBD2 as a possible D gene (5 bases). Trimming stripped 5 bases from V and 3 bases from J, with 13 bases between. In germline, CDR1 is SGHTA, CDR2 FQGNSA. CDR3 size: 15 residues.